A single sample gave rise to the 26 T cell receptor beta chains below, sequenced in a study of T cells in Graves' hyperthyroidism and ophthalmopathy. From RNA transcripts, TCR beta CDR3 regions were amplified. Initially, a first-round RT-PCR of the TCR CDR3 employed the HTBI primer set. TCRdb used MiXCR to reprocess the multiplex PCR reads, holding one entry per CDR3 protein. The sample carries about 610,000 distinct CDR3 sequences, roughly 14% recorded once. Sequencing input: blood. The receptor source for this set is a woman between 40 and 50 years old with Graves' ophthalmopathy.

The genes are TRBV5-5 and TRBJ2-5; D unclear. Germline assignment: CDR1 SGHKS and CDR2 YYEKEE (reference sequence). This CDR3 region has 12 residues. The V end lost 4 bases, the J end lost 7 bases, and 11 bases lay between the germline ends. Here the CDR3 reads CASSPEDVTQYF. The DNA for the CDR3 is TGTGCCAGCAGCCCGGAAGACGTGACCCAGTACTTC. Looking up the rest from reference TRBV5-5 and TRBJ2-5 gives the full variable domain: DAGVTQSPTHLIKTRGQQVTLRCSPISGHKSVSWYQQVLGQGPQFIFQYYEKEERGRGNFPDRFSARQFPNYSSELNVNALLLGDSALYLCASSPEDVTQYFGPGTRLLVL.

This clonotype was seen at least ten times. The chain has TRBV7-8 and TRBJ2-2, with 10 bases that match TRBD2. Germline CDR1 SGHVS, CDR2 FQNEAQ. This CDR3 has 15 amino acids. The V gene end was trimmed by 4 bases and the J gene end by 3 bases; junction bases not matched to a gene: 2. The CDR3 coding sequence is TGTGCCAGCAGCTCGGGACTAGCGTACACCGGGGAGCTGTTTTTT. Its translation: CASSSGLAYTGELFF. The entire variable domain, with the rest obtained from reference TRBV7-8 and TRBJ2-2, is as follows: GAGVSQSPRYKVAKRGQDVALRCDPISGHVSLFWYQQALGQGPEFLTYFQNEAQLDKSGLPSDRFFAERPEGSVSTLKIQRTQQEDSAVYLCASSSGLAYTGELFFGEGSRLTVL.

V usage is TRBV5-1 and J usage is TRBJ2-5; TRBD2 matches 13 bases. The CDR3 is 16 residues long. The germline V gene encodes CDR1 SGHRS and CDR2 YFSETQ. V shed 2 bases and J 2 bases; nucleotides not matched to a gene: 3. CDR3 in DNA: TGCGCCAGCAGCTTCGGGACTAGCGGGACACAAGAGACCCAGTACTTC. Its protein product is CASSFGTSGTQETQYF.

The chain couples TRBV6-1 to TRBJ1-5; tentatively, D is TRBD1 (6 bases). This CDR3 comprises 16 residues. The germline V gene encodes CDR1 MNHNS and CDR2 SASEGT. Deletions cut 3 bases from V and 7 bases from J, with 19 bases between. In nucleotides, the CDR3 is TGTGCCAGCAGTGACGTGGGGGGGGCCTCCAAGCAGCCCCAGCATTTT. It specifies CASSDVGGASKQPQHF.

The chain recombines TRBV28 with TRBJ1-1; 9 bases are a match to TRBD1. Germline V CDR1 and CDR2: MDHEN, SYDVKM. The CDR3 sequence is 15 residues long. The ends lost 4 bases at V and 5 bases at J; junction bases unmatched: 8. CDR3 nucleotide sequence: TGTGCCAGCAGTTCGTCCGGGACAGGGAGGACTGAAGCTTTCTTT. It translates to CASSSSGTGRTEAFF.

This clonotype came up many times. The V and J genes are TRBV4-1 and TRBJ1-5, with D perhaps TRBD1 (5 bases). Trimming cost V 0 bases and J 4 bases, with 16 bases left between them. This CDR3 has 17 amino acids. Germline V gives CDR1 MGHRA, CDR2 YSYEKL. CDR3 sequence (DNA): TGCGCCAGCAGCCAAGATGTTCAACAGGCGGGAAATCAGCCCCAGCATTTT. Translation gives CASSQDVQQAGNQPQHF.

This clonotype was observed many times. The chain is built from TRBV10-3 and TRBJ1-1; 7 bases align to TRBD1. Germline V gene data show CDR1 as ENHRY and CDR2 as SYGVKD. V shed 3 bases, J shed 4 bases, and the junction held 14 bases outside the gene matches. The CDR3 is 17 amino acids. CDR3 sequence: CAISDSIPRQGGTEAFF. The DNA of the CDR3 is TGTGCCATCAGTGACTCTATTCCCCGACAGGGAGGCACTGAAGCTTTCTTT.

In this sample, this clonotype turned up many times. J is TRBJ2-7 and V is TRBV20-1; D is unresolved. This CDR3 comprises 14 residues. V was clipped by 6 bases and J by 2 bases, with 17 bases between them. Germline V gene data show CDR1 as DFQATT and CDR2 as SNEGSKA (reference sequence). Here the CDR3 DNA reads TGCAGTGCCCCGGATGGAGACGGTGCCTACGAGCAGTACTTC. It specifies CSAPDGDGAYEQYF.

This clonotype has more than one count but fewer than ten. This rearrangement joins TRBV28 to TRBJ1-1, with D hard to call. Germline CDR1 is MDHEN and CDR2 is SYDVKM. The CDR3 length is 14 residues. Trimming took off 6 bases at V and 3 bases at J, with 14 bases between the two ends. CDR3 in DNA: TGTGCCAGCAGGACCGGCGCAGGACACACTGAAGCTTTCTTT. Residues: CASRTGAGHTEAFF.

This clonotype was seen only a few times. This chain joins TRBV7-2 and TRBJ1-5; D gene ambiguous. The CDR3 is 13 residues long. CDR1 is SGHTA and CDR2 is FQGNSA in the germline V gene. Trimming removed 2 bases from V and 6 bases from J, with 8 bases in between. The CDR3 here is CASSLKEGQPQHF. The CDR3 bases are TGTGCCAGCAGCTTAAAGGAGGGTCAGCCCCAGCATTTT.

The V call is TRBV18, the J call TRBJ1-2, with 11 bases identical to TRBD1. CDR3 length equals 14 residues. J lost 8 bases, V lost 4 bases, and 6 bases had no gene match. CDR1 and CDR2 (germline): KGHSH, LQKENI. CDR3 in DNA: TGTGCCAGCTCACTGGACAGGGGGCTCGGCGGCTACACCTTC. Amino acids: CASSLDRGLGGYTF.

This clonotype was counted many times. This chain uses TRBV6-6 with TRBJ1-2; D is uncertain. The CDR3 sequence is 15 residues long. V lost 6 bases and J 8 bases, leaving 22 bases between the germline ends. Germline CDR1 and CDR2: MNHNY and SVGAGI (reference sequence). This chain's CDR3 is CASRIGALGLGGYTF. CDR3 DNA: TGTGCCAGCAGGATCGGAGCACTCGGCCTGGGGGGCTACACCTTC.

This clonotype was observed many times. The chain joins TRBV19 to TRBJ2-1, with D tentatively TRBD2 (5 bases). This CDR3 comprises 14 residues. Germline values: CDR1 LNHDA, CDR2 SQIVND (reference sequence). V lost 6 bases and J 4 bases, leaving 13 bases between the germline ends. CDR3 sequence reads: CASSPDWLYNEQFF. DNA of the CDR3: TGTGCCAGTAGCCCGGACTGGCTGTACAATGAGCAGTTCTTC.

This clonotype has more than one count but fewer than ten. The chain links TRBV11-2 to TRBJ2-2; 8 bases are a match to TRBD2. Germline assignment: CDR1 SGHAT and CDR2 FQNNGV. The V gene end was trimmed by 5 bases and the J gene end by 5 bases; junction bases not matched to a gene: 10. The CDR3 has 16 residues. In DNA, the CDR3 is TGTGCCAGCAGCACCGGGACTAGTGGAGATACCGGGGAGCTGTTTTTT. Translated, it gives CASSTGTSGDTGELFF.

Of note for this clonotype: A much larger clone lies a single base off, so this may be a read error. The chain employs TRBV2 and TRBJ2-2; perhaps TRBD2 as D (6 bases). There are 15 residues in the CDR3. V lost 8 bases, J lost 2 bases, and 15 bases lay in between. The V gene's germline CDR1 is SNHLY and CDR2 FYNNEI. The CDR3 DNA reads TGTGCCAGCGGGCGGGACGCCTCTAACACCGGGGAGCTGTTTTTT. This translates into CASGRDASNTGELFF.

This clonotype was seen ten or more times. The V gene is TRBV30, the J gene TRBJ1-2; tentatively, D is TRBD1 (6 bases). CDR1 is GTSNPN and CDR2 is SVGIG in the germline V gene (reference sequence). Trimming removed 5 bases at V and 4 bases at J, with 8 bases between. The CDR3 length is 11 residues. CDR3 region: CAWSRGYGYTF. CDR3 coding DNA: TGTGCCTGGTCCAGGGGCTATGGCTACACCTTC.

The V gene is TRBV2, the J gene TRBJ2-5; TRBD1 aligns across 7 bases. Unmatched junction bases numbered 8, after V lost 5 bases and J lost 2 bases. CDR1 and CDR2 (germline): SNHLY, FYNNEI. The CDR3 has 15 residues. The CDR3 DNA is TGTGCCAGCAGTCCTCAATCGGGACAGCAAGAGACCCAGTACTTC. Encoded protein: CASSPQSGQQETQYF.

This clonotype was detected ten times or more. The chain joins TRBV6-1 to TRBJ2-7, with TRBD1 as a possible D gene (6 bases). Between the trimmed V and J ends, which lost 2 bases and 0 bases, there was a span of 20 bases. This CDR3 spans 18 amino acids. Germline CDR1 MNHNS, CDR2 SASEGT. The CDR3 here is CASSEYRWGTTSSYEQYF. In DNA, the CDR3 is TGTGCCAGCAGTGAATATCGGTGGGGGACAACTAGCTCCTACGAGCAGTACTTC.

As for this clonotype: It is unclear where the CDR3 begins or ends on the DNA, so no DNA is shown, and the CDR3 is as TCRdb lists it. The V call is TRBV6-4, the J call TRBJ2-2; TRBD1, the D gene given by the table, was not confirmed from the DNA. Germline loops: CDR1 MRHNA, CDR2 SNTAGT. The CDR3 adds up to 15 amino acids, both ends counted. The CDR3 loop is CASIPPGGSPGSCFF.

At least ten counts were recorded for this clonotype. The rearrangement links TRBV28 to TRBJ1-5; D ambiguous. The CDR3 totals 16 residues. Germline V gene data show CDR1 as MDHEN and CDR2 as SYDVKM. V lost 2 bases to trimming and J lost 3 bases, with 14 bases between them. The CDR3 DNA is TGTGCCAGCAGTTTACTCTTCAGGTTCTACAATCAGCCCCAGCATTTT. Translating it yields CASSLLFRFYNQPQHF.

The sample holds many counts of this clonotype. The V call is TRBV6-2 or TRBV6-3, the J call TRBJ2-7; D is unclear. From germline, CDR1 is MNHEY and CDR2 SVGEGT. The CDR3 contains 14 residues. V dropped 5 bases and J dropped 6 bases, with 17 bases sitting between them. Here the CDR3 DNA reads TGTGCCAGCAGTCAAGGGTCACCATTTGCCGAGCAGTACTTC. Protein product: CASSQGSPFAEQYF.

This clonotype was counted ten times or more. The V and J genes are TRBV27 and TRBJ2-2; 9 nucleotides agree with TRBD2. The CDR3 runs 16 residues. Trimming cost V 3 bases and J 2 bases; bases outside gene matches: 4. Germline V gene lookup returns CDR1 MNHEY and CDR2 SMNVEV (reference sequence). The CDR3 spells CASSLIAGANTGELFF. In DNA, the CDR3 is TGTGCCAGCAGTTTGATAGCGGGAGCCAACACCGGGGAGCTGTTTTTT.

This clonotype came up many times. The chain employs TRBV27 and TRBJ2-2; 12 bases are a match to TRBD2. This CDR3 contains 18 residues. Unmatched junction bases numbered 5, after V lost 3 bases and J lost 0 bases. Germline V CDR1 and CDR2: MNHEY, SMNVEV (reference sequence). This chain's CDR3 is CASSLASGRESNTGELFF. For the CDR3, the DNA is TGTGCCAGCAGTTTGGCTAGCGGGAGGGAATCGAACACCGGGGAGCTGTTTTTT.

This clonotype was counted many times. The chain has TRBV6-5 and TRBJ2-7; 9 nucleotides align to TRBD2. The length of the CDR3 is 16 residues. The V segment lost 4 bases and the J segment 3 bases; nucleotides outside the gene matches: 10. Germline values: CDR1 MNHEY, CDR2 SVGAGI. DNA for the CDR3: TGTGCCAGCAGTTCCTCACTAGCGGGCCCCGACTACGAGCAGTACTTC. It specifies CASSSSLAGPDYEQYF.

This clonotype has ten or more counts. The chain joins TRBV11-1 to TRBJ2-5, with D uncertain. V was pared by 1 base and J by 2 bases, with 8 bases between. CDR1 is SGHAT, CDR2 FQDESV, per germline (reference sequence). The CDR3 has 14 residues. The CDR3 region is CASSLELGQETQYF. Here the CDR3 DNA reads TGTGCCAGCAGCTTAGAACTCGGTCAAGAGACCCAGTACTTC.

This clonotype was recorded many times. The chain links TRBV27 to TRBJ2-4; D is ambiguous. Trimming took off 5 bases at V and 0 bases at J, with 8 bases between the two ends. Germline CDR1 reads MNHEY; CDR2 reads SMNVEV (reference sequence). The CDR3 is 14 amino acids. The CDR3 spells CASSLNLAKNIQYF. The CDR3 bases are TGTGCCAGCAGTCTAAATCTAGCCAAAAACATTCAGTACTTC.